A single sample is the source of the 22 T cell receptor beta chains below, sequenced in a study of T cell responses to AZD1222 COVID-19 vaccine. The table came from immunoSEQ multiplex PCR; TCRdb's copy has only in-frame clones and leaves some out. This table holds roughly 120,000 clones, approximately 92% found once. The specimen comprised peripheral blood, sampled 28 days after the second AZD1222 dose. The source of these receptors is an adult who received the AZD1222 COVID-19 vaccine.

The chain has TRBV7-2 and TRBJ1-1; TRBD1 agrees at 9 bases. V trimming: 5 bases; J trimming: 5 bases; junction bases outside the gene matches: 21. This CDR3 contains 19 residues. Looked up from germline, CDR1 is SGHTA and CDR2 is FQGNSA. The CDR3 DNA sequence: TGTGCCAGCAGCCTCAAACCACAGGGGGCTGAGAGCCTTGGGACTGAAGCTTTCTTT. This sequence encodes CASSLKPQGAESLGTEAFF.

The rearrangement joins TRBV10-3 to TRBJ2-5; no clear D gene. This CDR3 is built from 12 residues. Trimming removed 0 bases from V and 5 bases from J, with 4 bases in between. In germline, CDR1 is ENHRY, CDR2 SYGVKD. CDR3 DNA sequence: TGTGCCATCAGTGAGTCGACGGAGACCCAGTACTTC. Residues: CAISESTETQYF.

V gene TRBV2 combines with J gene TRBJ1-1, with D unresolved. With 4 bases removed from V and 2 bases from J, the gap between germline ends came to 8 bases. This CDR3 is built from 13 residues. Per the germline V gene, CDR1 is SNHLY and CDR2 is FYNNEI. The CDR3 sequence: CASSATPNTEAFF. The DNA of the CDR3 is TGTGCCAGCAGTGCCACACCAAACACTGAAGCTTTCTTT.

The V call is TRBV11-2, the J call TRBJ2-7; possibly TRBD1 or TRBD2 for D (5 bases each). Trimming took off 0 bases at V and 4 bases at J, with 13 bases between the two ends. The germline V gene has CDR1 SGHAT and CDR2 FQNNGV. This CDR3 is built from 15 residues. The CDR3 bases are TGTGCCAGCAGCTTAGAAAGGGGACCGGGGTACGAGCAGTACTTC. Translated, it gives CASSLERGPGYEQYF.

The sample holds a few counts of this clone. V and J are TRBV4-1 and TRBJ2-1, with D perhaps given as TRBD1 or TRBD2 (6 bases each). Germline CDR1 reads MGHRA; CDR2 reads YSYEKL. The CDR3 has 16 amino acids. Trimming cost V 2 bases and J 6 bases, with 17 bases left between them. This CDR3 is CASSQLTGGGVNEQFF. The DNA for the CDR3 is TGCGCCAGCAGCCAACTAACTGGGGGCGGGGTCAATGAGCAGTTCTTC.

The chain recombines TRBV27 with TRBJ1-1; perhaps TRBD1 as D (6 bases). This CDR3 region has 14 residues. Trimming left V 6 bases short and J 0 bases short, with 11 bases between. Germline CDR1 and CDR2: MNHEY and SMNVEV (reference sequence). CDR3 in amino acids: CASRPGGLNTEAFF. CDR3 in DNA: TGTGCCAGCAGGCCCGGGGGGCTGAACACTGAAGCTTTCTTT.

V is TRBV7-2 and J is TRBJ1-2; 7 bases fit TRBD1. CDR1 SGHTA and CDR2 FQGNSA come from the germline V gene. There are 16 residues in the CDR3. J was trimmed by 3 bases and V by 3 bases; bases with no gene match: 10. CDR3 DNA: TGTGCCAGCAGCTTTTTTACAACAGGGGAGGACTATGGCTACACCTTC. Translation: CASSFFTTGEDYGYTF. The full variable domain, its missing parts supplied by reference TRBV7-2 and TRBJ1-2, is GAGVSQSPSNKVTEKGKDVELRCDPISGHTALYWYRQSLGQGLEFLIYFQGNSAPDKSGLPSDRFSAERTGGSVSTLTIQRTQQEDSAVYLCASSFFTTGEDYGYTFGSGTRLTVV.

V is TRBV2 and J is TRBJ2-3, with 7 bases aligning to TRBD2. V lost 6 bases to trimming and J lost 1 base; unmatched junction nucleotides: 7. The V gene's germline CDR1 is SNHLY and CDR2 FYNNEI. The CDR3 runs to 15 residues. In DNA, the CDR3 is TGTGCCAGCAGGCCGGGGAGCGGGGGCACAGATACGCAGTATTTT. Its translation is CASRPGSGGTDTQYF.

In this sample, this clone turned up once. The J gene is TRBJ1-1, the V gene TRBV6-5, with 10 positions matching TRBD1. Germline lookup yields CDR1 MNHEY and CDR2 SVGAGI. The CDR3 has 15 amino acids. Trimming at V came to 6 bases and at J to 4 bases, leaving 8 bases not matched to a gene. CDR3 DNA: TGTGCCAGCAGACCTCGGGGACAGGGGCCCACTGAAGCTTTCTTT. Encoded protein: CASRPRGQGPTEAFF.

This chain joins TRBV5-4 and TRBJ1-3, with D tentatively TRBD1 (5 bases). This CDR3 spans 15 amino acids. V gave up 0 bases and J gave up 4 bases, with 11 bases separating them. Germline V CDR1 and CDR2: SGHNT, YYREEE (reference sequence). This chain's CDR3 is CASSLEAGKGNTIYF. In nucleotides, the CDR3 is TGTGCCAGCAGCTTGGAGGCAGGGAAAGGAAACACCATATATTTT.

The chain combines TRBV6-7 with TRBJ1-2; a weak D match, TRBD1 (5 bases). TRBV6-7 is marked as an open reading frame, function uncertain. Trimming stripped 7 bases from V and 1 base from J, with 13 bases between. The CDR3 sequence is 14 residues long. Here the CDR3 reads CASTPRGINYGYTF. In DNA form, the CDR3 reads TGTGCCAGCACCCCACGGGGCATTAACTATGGCTACACCTTC.

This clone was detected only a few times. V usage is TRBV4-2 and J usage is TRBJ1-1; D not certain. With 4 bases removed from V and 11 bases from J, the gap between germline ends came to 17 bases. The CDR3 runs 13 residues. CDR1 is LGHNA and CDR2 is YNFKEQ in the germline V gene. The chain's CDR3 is CASSPSPAQWAFF. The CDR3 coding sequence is TGTGCCAGCAGCCCCTCCCCGGCACAATGGGCTTTCTTT.

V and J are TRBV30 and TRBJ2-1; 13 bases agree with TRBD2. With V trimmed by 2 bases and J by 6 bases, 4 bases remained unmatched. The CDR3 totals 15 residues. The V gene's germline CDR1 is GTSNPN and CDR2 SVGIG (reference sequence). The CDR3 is CAWSRTSGSFNEQFF. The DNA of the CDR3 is TGTGCCTGGAGTAGGACTAGCGGGAGTTTCAATGAGCAGTTCTTC.

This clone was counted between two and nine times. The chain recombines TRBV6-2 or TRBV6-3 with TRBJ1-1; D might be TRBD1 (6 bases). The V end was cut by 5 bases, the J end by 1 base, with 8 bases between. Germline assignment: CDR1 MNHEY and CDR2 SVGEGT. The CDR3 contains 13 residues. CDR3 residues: CASSHRENTEAFF. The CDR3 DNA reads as TGTGCCAGCAGTCACAGGGAGAACACTGAAGCTTTCTTT.

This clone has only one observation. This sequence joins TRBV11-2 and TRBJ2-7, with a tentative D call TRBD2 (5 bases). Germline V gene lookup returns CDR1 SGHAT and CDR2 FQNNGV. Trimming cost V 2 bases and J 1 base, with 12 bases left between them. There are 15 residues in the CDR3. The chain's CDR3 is CASSLWEIASYEQYF. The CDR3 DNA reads TGTGCCAGCAGCTTATGGGAGATAGCTTCCTACGAGCAGTACTTC.

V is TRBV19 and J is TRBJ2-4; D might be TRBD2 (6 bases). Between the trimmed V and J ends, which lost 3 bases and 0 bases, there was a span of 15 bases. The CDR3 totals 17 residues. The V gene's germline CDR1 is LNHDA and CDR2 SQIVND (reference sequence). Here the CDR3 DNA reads TGTGCCAGTAGTATTGTGGGACTCGGTTTAGCCAAAAACATTCAGTACTTC. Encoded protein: CASSIVGLGLAKNIQYF.

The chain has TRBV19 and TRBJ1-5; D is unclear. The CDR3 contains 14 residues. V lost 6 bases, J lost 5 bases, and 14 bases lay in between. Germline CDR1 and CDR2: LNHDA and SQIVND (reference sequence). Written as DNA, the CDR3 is TGTGCCAGTAGAAAAGAGATTCCCGATCAGCCCCAGCATTTT. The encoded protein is CASRKEIPDQPQHF.

The CDR3 nucleotides read TGTGCCAGTAGTATTATGACTAGCGGGAGTTCCTACAATGAGCAGTTCTTC. The encoded protein is CASSIMTSGSSYNEQFF. The V gene is TRBV19, the J gene TRBJ2-1; 12 bases align to TRBD2. The CDR3 is 17 amino acids. The germline V gene has CDR1 LNHDA and CDR2 SQIVND (reference sequence). The V gene end was trimmed by 3 bases and the J gene end by 1 base; junction bases not matched to a gene: 4.

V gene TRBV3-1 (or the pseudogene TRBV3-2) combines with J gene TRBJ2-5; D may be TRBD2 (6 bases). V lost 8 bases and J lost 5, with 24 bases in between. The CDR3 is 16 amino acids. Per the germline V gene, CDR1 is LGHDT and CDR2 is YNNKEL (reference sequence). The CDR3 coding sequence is TGTGCCAGCGGGGGTTCGGGAGAAGCCCGGGGGGAGACCCAGTACTTC. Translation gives CASGGSGEARGETQYF.

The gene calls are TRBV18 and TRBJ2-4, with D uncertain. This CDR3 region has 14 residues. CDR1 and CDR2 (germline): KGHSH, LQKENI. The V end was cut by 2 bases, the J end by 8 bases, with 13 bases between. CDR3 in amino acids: CASSPGLGEDIQYF. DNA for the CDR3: TGTGCCAGCTCACCAGGCCTAGGTGAGGACATTCAGTACTTC. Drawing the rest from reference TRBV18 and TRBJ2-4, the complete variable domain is NAGVMQNPRHLVRRRGQEARLRCSPMKGHSHVYWYRQLPEEGLKFMVYLQKENIIDESGMPKERFSAEFPKEGPSILRIQQVVRGDSAAYFCASSPGLGEDIQYFGAGTRLSVL.

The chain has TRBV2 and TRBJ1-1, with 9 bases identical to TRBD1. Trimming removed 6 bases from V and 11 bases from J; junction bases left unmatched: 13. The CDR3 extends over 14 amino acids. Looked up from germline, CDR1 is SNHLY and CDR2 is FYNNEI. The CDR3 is CASSPNIQGAYAFF. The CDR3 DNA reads TGTGCCAGCAGCCCTAATATACAGGGGGCATACGCTTTCTTT.

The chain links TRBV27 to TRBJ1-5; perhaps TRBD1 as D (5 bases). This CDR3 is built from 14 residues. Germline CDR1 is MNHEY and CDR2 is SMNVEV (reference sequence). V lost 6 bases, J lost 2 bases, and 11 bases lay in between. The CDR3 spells CASRGGYGNQPQHF. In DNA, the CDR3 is TGTGCCAGCAGGGGGGGGTATGGCAATCAGCCCCAGCATTTT.